These T cell receptor beta chains were read from a single sample in a study of blood T cells in healthy people across ages. MiXCR, run by TCRdb on the 5' RACE reads, gives a single entry per CDR3 protein. The sample contains approximately 1.5 million distinct CDR3 sequences, almost 35% of which appear only once. Sequenced material: blood. All receptors come from a woman younger than 45 in good health. CDR3s include the opening cysteine and the closing phenylalanine or tryptophan. The D gene is left open where the match is weak. Rows may omit the clone size; those that give it use once, few, many or a size class.

size	V	J	D	DNA	CDR3
few	TRBV20-1	TRBJ1-5	-	TGCAGTGCTAGAGACAAGGGCAGCCATAGCAATCAGCCCCAGCATTTT	CSARDKGSHSNQPQHF
many	TRBV27	TRBJ2-3	TRBD1	TGTGCCAGCACCCCCAGGGTACAGGGGGCAGATACGCAGTATTTT	CASTPRVQGADTQYF
once	TRBV28	TRBJ1-5	TRBD1	TGTGCCAGCAGTGATCCGACAGGGGACATGGATCAGCCCCAGCATTTT	CASSDPTGDMDQPQHF
few	TRBV20-1	TRBJ2-3	-	TGCAGTGCTAGAAGGTTCAGGGCAAGCACAGATACGCAGTATTTT	CSARRFRASTDTQYF
few	TRBV20-1	TRBJ2-5	-	TGCAGTGCTAGTTCCAGCGTCCAGTGGGAGACCCAGTACTTC	CSASSSVQWETQYF
-	TRBV27	TRBJ2-7	TRBD2	TGTGCCAGCAGTGGTGGACTAGCGGGAGTCTCCTACGAGCAGTACTTC	CASSGGLAGVSYEQYF
few	TRBV7-9	TRBJ2-7	-	TGTGCCAGCAGCTCCGCCCCGGGAGAGAGGTTCTACGAGCAGTACTTC	CASSSAPGERFYEQYF
many	TRBV20-1	TRBJ2-7	-	TGCAGTGCTAGAGACACCCTCAAACACGAGCAGTACTTC	CSARDTLKHEQYF
few	TRBV12-3/TRBV12-4	TRBJ2-3	-	TGTGCCTGCAGTACCCCTGGGCGGCTTGGGGCAGATACGCAGTATTTT	CACSTPGRLGADTQYF
few	TRBV20-1	TRBJ2-3	-	TGCAGTGCTAGAGATGGCAGGTTAGGGACAGATACGCAGTATTTT	CSARDGRLGTDTQYF
few	TRBV18	TRBJ1-2	-	TGTGCCAGCTCACCACCGTCATTGGTGGACTATGGCTACACCTTC	CASSPPSLVDYGYTF
few	TRBV29-1	TRBJ1-2	-	TGCAGCGTTGAAGGGAAAAAATATGGCTACACCTTC	CSVEGKKYGYTF
-	TRBV7-9	TRBJ1-2	-	TGTGCCAGCAGCCAGTCCCTATCATTTGGCTACACCTTC	CASSQSLSFGYTF
-	TRBV3-1	TRBJ2-7	TRBD1	TGTGCCAGCAGTCCCGGGACAGGGCTCAACGAGCAGTACTTC	CASSPGTGLNEQYF
-	TRBV7-2	TRBJ2-7	-	TGTGCCAGCAGCTTAGTGCTAGCAGGCGAGCAGTACTTC	CASSLVLAGEQYF
many	TRBV20-1	TRBJ2-7	TRBD2	TGCAGTGCTAGAGGGGGACTAATCTACGAGCAGTACTTC	CSARGGLIYEQYF
few	TRBV7-9	TRBJ1-1	-	TGTGCCAGTGCAAGGGACCCGAACACTGAAGCTTTCTTT	CASARDPNTEAFF
-	TRBV12-3/TRBV12-4	TRBJ1-1	-	TGTGCCAGCCGGAGGCAGGGCACGAACGCTGAAGCTTTCTTT	CASRRQGTNAEAFF
-	TRBV7-6	TRBJ2-1	-	TGTGCCAGCAGAGCCCTCTCCTACAATGAGCAGTTCTTC	CASRALSYNEQFF
once	TRBV5-1	TRBJ2-1	TRBD2	TGCGCCAGCAGCTGGGACGGGAGGGATGAGCAGTTCTTC	CASSWDGRDEQFF
many	TRBV7-2	TRBJ2-7	-	TGTGCCAGCAGCTTACGGGGGTTCGGCTACGAGCAGTACTTC	CASSLRGFGYEQYF
-	TRBV10-2	TRBJ2-5	-	TGCGCCAGCAGTTCGCGGCAGCAAGAGACCCAGTACTTC	CASSSRQQETQYF
-	TRBV9	TRBJ2-3	TRBD2	TGTGCCAGCAGCGGGGGGCCGGGACTAGCGGGAGTGTTCTTGGCGCAGTATTTT	CASSGGPGLAGVFLAQYF
-	TRBV20-1	TRBJ1-2	-	TGCAGTGCTAGTCTAGGGGGGAGAGGTGATGGCTACACCTTC	CSASLGGRGDGYTF
-	TRBV6-1	TRBJ2-1	-	TGTGCCAGCAGTAAACGTAGCGCAGGTACCAATGAGCAGTTCTTC	CASSKRSAGTNEQFF
few	TRBV18	TRBJ2-7	TRBD2	TGTGCCAGCTCACCGGTTTGGGCGGGAGGCGAAAAGTACGAGCAGTACTTC	CASSPVWAGGEKYEQYF
few	TRBV15	TRBJ2-3	-	TGTGCCACCCTGAGGGGGGGGCGGGGCACAGATACGCAGTATTTT	CATLRGGRGTDTQYF
few	TRBV24-1	TRBJ2-1	-	TGTGCCACCAGTGATAATGGGAGACCCACAAGCGTGGATGAGCAGTTCTTC	CATSDNGRPTSVDEQFF
-	TRBV12-3/TRBV12-4	TRBJ2-7	TRBD2	TGTGCCAGCAGTTTATCGGCTAGCGGGAACTACGAGCAGTACTTC	CASSLSASGNYEQYF
-	TRBV4-1	TRBJ2-7	TRBD2	TGCGCCAGCAGCCGGTGGATAGCGGGATTTGAAGGCTACGAGCAGTACTTC	CASSRWIAGFEGYEQYF
few	TRBV6-5	TRBJ2-4	-	TGTGCCAGCAGTTACTCAGCAGGGGGGAACAAGTACTTC	CASSYSAGGNKYF
few	TRBV7-3	TRBJ2-5	-	TGTGCCAGCAGCTTAACGCGCGGGGCGGGAGAGACCCAGTACTTC	CASSLTRGAGETQYF
-	TRBV9	TRBJ2-1	TRBD2	TGTGCCAGCAGCGGGGACTATATTAACAATGAGCAGTTCTTC	CASSGDYINNEQFF
few	TRBV9	TRBJ2-7	TRBD2	TGTGCCAGCAGCGTAGGGCTAGCGGGAGCGGTCGAAGAGCAGTACTTC	CASSVGLAGAVEEQYF
-	TRBV9	TRBJ1-2	-	TGTGCCAGCAGCGAGTTTGACAGGTCGGGGCGCTATGGCCACACCTTC	CASSEFDRSGRYGHTF
-	TRBV10-1	TRBJ2-7	TRBD2	TGCGCCAGCAGTGAGTCGGGGATTAGCGGGAGCTACGAGCAGTACTTC	CASSESGISGSYEQYF
few	TRBV4-1	TRBJ2-1	-	TGCGCCAGCAGCCCATATAACAATGAGCAGTTCTTC	CASSPYNNEQFF